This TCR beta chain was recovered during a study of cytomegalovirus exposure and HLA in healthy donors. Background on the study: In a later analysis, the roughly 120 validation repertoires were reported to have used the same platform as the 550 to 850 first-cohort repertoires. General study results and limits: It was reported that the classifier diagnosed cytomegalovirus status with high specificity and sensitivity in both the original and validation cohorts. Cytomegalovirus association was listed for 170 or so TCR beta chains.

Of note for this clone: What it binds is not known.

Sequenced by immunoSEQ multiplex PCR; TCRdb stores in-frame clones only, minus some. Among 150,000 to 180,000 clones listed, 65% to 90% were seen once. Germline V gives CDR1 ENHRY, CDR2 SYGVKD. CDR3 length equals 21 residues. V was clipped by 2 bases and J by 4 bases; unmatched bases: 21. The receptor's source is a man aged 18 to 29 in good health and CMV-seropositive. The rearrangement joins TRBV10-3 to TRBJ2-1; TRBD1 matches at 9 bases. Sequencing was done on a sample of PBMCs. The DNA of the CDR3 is TGTGCCATCAGTGAGCCCCCCGGGAAGGGACAGGGAGGTTTTGGTTACAATGAGCAGTTCTTC. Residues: CAISEPPGKGQGGFGYNEQFF.